This TCR beta chain was recovered during a study of beta chain features in type 1 diabetes. Investigators reverse transcribed all isolated RNA, so they sequenced expressed TCRB transcripts. Method: immunoSEQ multiplex PCR; TCRdb's copy keeps in-frame clones and lacks some. The data show over 700,000 clones, around a sixth seen once. This clone was seen at least ten times. The antigen is not known. Other DNA variants within this sample encode the same CDR3. General observations from the study: Type 1 diabetes patients showed a moderate but significant shortening of TCRB CDR3s in all four CD4+ subsets. A closer apparent resemblance between naive, central memory and Treg TCRB repertoires was seen in patients than in healthy donors.

CDR3 length: 12 residues. The germline CDR1 and CDR2 sequences are ENHRY and SYGVKD. V dropped 3 bases and J dropped 8 bases, with 8 bases sitting between them. J is TRBJ2-1 and V is TRBV10-3; D remains ambiguous. The TCR sequence derives from a woman younger than 30 in good health. Material for sequencing was naive CD4+ T cells from blood. The CDR3 nucleotides are TGTGCCATCAGTGACCTGCGCGATGAGCAGTTCTTC. It encodes CAISDLRDEQFF.